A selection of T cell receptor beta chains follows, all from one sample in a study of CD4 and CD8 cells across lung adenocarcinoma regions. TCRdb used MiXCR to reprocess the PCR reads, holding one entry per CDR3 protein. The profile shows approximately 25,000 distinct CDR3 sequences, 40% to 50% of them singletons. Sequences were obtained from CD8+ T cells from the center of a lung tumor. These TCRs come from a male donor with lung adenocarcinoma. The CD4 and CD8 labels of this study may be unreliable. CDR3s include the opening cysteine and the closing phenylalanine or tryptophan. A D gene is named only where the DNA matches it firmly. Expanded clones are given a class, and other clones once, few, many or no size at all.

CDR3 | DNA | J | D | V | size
CASGPGGADTQYF | TGTGCCAGCGGCCCCGGGGGGGCAGATACGCAGTATTTT | TRBJ2-3 | TRBD2 | TRBV27 | .
CASSVSGRDKETQYF | TGTGCCAGCAGTGTAAGCGGGAGAGACAAAGAGACCCAGTACTTC | TRBJ2-5 | TRBD2 | TRBV6-1 | .
CASSQGGRDQQFF | TGCGCCAGCAGCCAAGGAGGAAGGGATCAGCAGTTCTTC | TRBJ2-1 | . | TRBV4-1 | .
CSGASGRTGEQFF | TGCAGTGGGGCTAGCGGGAGAACCGGTGAGCAGTTCTTC | TRBJ2-1 | TRBD2 | TRBV20-1 | .
CASSAVPRAGGPETQYF | TGTGCCAGCAGCGCGGTGCCTCGGGCCGGTGGCCCAGAGACCCAGTACTTC | TRBJ2-5 | . | TRBV9 | .
CASGSYDHRLAAEAFF | TGTGCCAGCGGATCGTATGATCACCGCCTCGCGGCTGAAGCTTTCTTT | TRBJ1-1 | . | TRBV6-5 | many
CASSDQRTGGTGTQYF | TGTGCCAGCAGTGATCAACGGACAGGGGGCACAGGTACGCAGTATTTT | TRBJ2-3 | TRBD1 | TRBV6-1 | once
CASSQVGTKNTQYF | TGCGCCAGCAGCCAAGTTGGGACGAAAAATACGCAGTATTTC | TRBJ2-3 | . | TRBV4-1 | .
CASRDTVAKNIQYF | TGTGCCAGCAGGGACACCGTAGCCAAAAACATTCAGTACTTC | TRBJ2-4 | . | TRBV6-1 | medium-sized
CASSESLAGENNEQFF | TGCGCCAGCAGTGAGTCTCTAGCGGGAGAGAACAATGAGCAGTTCTTC | TRBJ2-1 | TRBD2 | TRBV10-1 | large
CASSSGASIGNTIYF | TGTGCCAGCAGTTCGGGCGCATCTATAGGAAACACCATATATTTT | TRBJ1-3 | . | TRBV6-5 | many
CASSQVITIQETQYF | TGCGCCAGCAGCCAAGTCATAACTATCCAAGAGACCCAGTACTTC | TRBJ2-5 | . | TRBV4-1 | .